This is a list of T cell receptor beta chains from one sample in a study of blood T cell repertoires in COVID-19. Produced via immunoSEQ multiplex PCR; TCRdb's table is partial and in-frame only. The sample includes about 160,000 clones, approximately 81% of them seen just once. The sequenced sample consisted of peripheral blood. Source of these receptors: a woman between 45 and 60 years old with COVID-19, enrolled during active disease. Each CDR3 is given with its conserved first and last residue. Each record gives: CDR3 protein, V gene, J gene.

cdr3_aa: CASSFSPSYEQYF
v_call: TRBV11-2
j_call: TRBJ2-7

cdr3_aa: CASSRRDGKSYEQYF
v_call: TRBV27
j_call: TRBJ2-7

cdr3_aa: CASSLSMGGQPQHF
v_call: TRBV28
j_call: TRBJ1-5

cdr3_aa: CASVSLGSNQPQHF
v_call: TRBV12-5
j_call: TRBJ1-5

cdr3_aa: CASSLAQATDTQYF
v_call: TRBV7-9
j_call: TRBJ2-3

cdr3_aa: CASSEGLPNYGYTF
v_call: TRBV2
j_call: TRBJ1-2

cdr3_aa: CASSFGPTRGSTGELFF
v_call: TRBV7-2
j_call: TRBJ2-2

cdr3_aa: CSARQGYEQYF
v_call: TRBV20-1
j_call: TRBJ2-7

cdr3_aa: CASSQGQGESPLHF
v_call: TRBV3-1/TRBV3-2
j_call: TRBJ1-6

cdr3_aa: CATSARGGSYNEQFF
v_call: TRBV15
j_call: TRBJ2-1

cdr3_aa: CATSDFSGGSPDTQYF
v_call: TRBV24-1
j_call: TRBJ2-3

cdr3_aa: CASSTNRGLGEKLFF
v_call: TRBV6-2/TRBV6-3
j_call: TRBJ1-4

cdr3_aa: CASGDRVMNTEAFF
v_call: TRBV12-2
j_call: TRBJ1-1

cdr3_aa: CASSPGYYEQYF
v_call: TRBV11-2
j_call: TRBJ2-7

cdr3_aa: CATSIAGADEQFF
v_call: TRBV15
j_call: TRBJ2-1

cdr3_aa: CAISESLGGNQPQHF
v_call: TRBV10-3
j_call: TRBJ1-5

cdr3_aa: CASSLVSGTVTYEQYF
v_call: TRBV11-3
j_call: TRBJ2-7

cdr3_aa: CATRQGGSSYEQYF
v_call: TRBV19
j_call: TRBJ2-7

cdr3_aa: CIAGTGGTEAFF
v_call: TRBV29-1
j_call: TRBJ1-1

cdr3_aa: CASSIRTEYNEQFF
v_call: TRBV19
j_call: TRBJ2-1

cdr3_aa: CAWSAGLGNSPLHF
v_call: TRBV30
j_call: TRBJ1-6

cdr3_aa: CASSLGPTGGYF
v_call: TRBV12-3/TRBV12-4
j_call: TRBJ2-5

cdr3_aa: CASSPTGDYGYTF
v_call: TRBV18
j_call: TRBJ1-2

cdr3_aa: CASSPRTSGSYNEQFF
v_call: TRBV11-2
j_call: TRBJ2-1

cdr3_aa: CASSPDRVSYEQYF
v_call: TRBV6-5
j_call: TRBJ2-7

cdr3_aa: CASRGGTGQETQYF
v_call: TRBV5-1
j_call: TRBJ2-5

cdr3_aa: CASSEILAEPTYEQYF
v_call: TRBV6-1
j_call: TRBJ2-7

cdr3_aa: CASSYSRGTGSTIYF
v_call: TRBV6-5
j_call: TRBJ1-3

cdr3_aa: CASSYGPGTGGREQYF
v_call: TRBV6-5
j_call: TRBJ2-7

cdr3_aa: CASTRWPQETQYF
v_call: TRBV5-1
j_call: TRBJ2-5

cdr3_aa: CASSPPAGSPRGTEAFF
v_call: TRBV18
j_call: TRBJ1-1

cdr3_aa: CASSWTASSGYEQYF
v_call: TRBV5-1
j_call: TRBJ2-7

cdr3_aa: CASIVTGGKVGTEAFF
v_call: TRBV6-6
j_call: TRBJ1-1

cdr3_aa: CASSPPGQGTHEQYF
v_call: TRBV13
j_call: TRBJ2-7

cdr3_aa: CASSLVGFAGRNSPLHF
v_call: TRBV28
j_call: TRBJ1-6

cdr3_aa: CASSPGTGALEQYF
v_call: TRBV6-6
j_call: TRBJ2-7